This T cell receptor (beta chain) is drawn from a study of blood T cell repertoires in COVID-19. About the research overall: Samples taken during acute and convalescent COVID-19 were collected in the United States, Italy and Spain. Sources were T cells, B-cell-depleted T cells, or PBMCs; the material itself was cDNA or gDNA.

The CDR3 contains 17 residues. The germline V gene has CDR1 LGHNA and CDR2 YSLEER. V lost 2 bases to trimming and J lost 4 bases; unmatched junction nucleotides: 10. This clone appeared a single time. Generated by immunoSEQ multiplex PCR, the TCRdb table keeps only in-frame clones and is missing some. The table has 30,000 to 35,000 clones, 85% seen once. Sample: peripheral blood. This TCR came from a human donor with acute or convalescent COVID-19. The donor label of this sample is uncertain. The chain employs TRBV4-3 and TRBJ2-7; 11 nucleotides match TRBD2. In DNA form, the CDR3 reads TGCGCCAGCAGCCAACCGGGACTAGCGGAGCTAGATTACGAGCAGTACTTC. It translates to CASSQPGLAELDYEQYF.